This T cell receptor (beta chain) came from a study of beta chain features in type 1 diabetes. Sorting with CD45RO/CCR7/CD25/CD127/CD95/CD27 yielded naive, central memory, regulatory and stem-like memory CD4+ cells. cDNA synthesis used the whole RNA isolate, giving expressed TCRB sequences. Libraries were prepared by immunoSEQ multiplex PCR; TCRdb keeps only in-frame clonotypes and omits some of them. The sample records roughly 240,000 clones, around 68% being singletons. V dropped 0 bases and J dropped 3 bases, with 6 bases sitting between them. In germline, CDR1 is MGHRA, CDR2 YSYEKL. The CDR3 is 13 amino acids.

The sequenced sample was naive CD4+ T cells from blood. The chain links TRBV4-1 to TRBJ2-7; D ambiguous. This receptor was taken from a man aged 25 to 45 in good health. The DNA for the CDR3 is TGCGCCAGCAGCCAAGATTCCTTCTACGAGCAGTACTTC. It specifies CASSQDSFYEQYF.